Listed here are 20 T cell receptor beta chains from one sample, sequenced in a study of blood T cell repertoires in COVID-19. Measured with immunoSEQ multiplex PCR; TCRdb has only the in-frame clones, and not every one. The data hold roughly 40,000 clones, with around 80% observed a single time. Source material: peripheral blood. These receptors were taken from a man older than 75 with acute or convalescent COVID-19.

The chain recombines TRBV5-1 with TRBJ2-1; a possible D gene is TRBD2 (5 bases). V gave up 0 bases and J gave up 0 bases, with 7 bases separating them. CDR3 length: 15 amino acids. Germline assignment: CDR1 SGHRS and CDR2 YFSETQ. In DNA form, the CDR3 reads TGCGCCAGCAGCTTGGCTGGGAGCTCCTACAATGAGCAGTTCTTC. Translating gives CASSLAGSSYNEQFF.

The genes are TRBV11-2 and TRBJ2-7; TRBD2 agrees at 10 bases. Germline V CDR1 and CDR2: SGHAT, FQNNGV. This CDR3 has 14 residues. The ends lost 5 bases at V and 5 bases at J; junction bases unmatched: 6. This chain's CDR3 is CASSPSGSTHEQYF. For the CDR3, the DNA is TGTGCCAGCAGCCCTAGCGGGAGTACACACGAGCAGTACTTC.

The chain recombines TRBV28 with TRBJ1-2; no reliable D call. Trimming removed 3 bases from V and 7 bases from J, with 9 bases in between. Germline V gene sequence: CDR1 MDHEN, CDR2 SYDVKM. CDR3 size: 12 residues. CDR3 coding DNA: TGTGCCAGCAGTTTTTGGTCCGGTGGCTACACCTTC. Its translation is CASSFWSGGYTF.

The V call is TRBV2, the J call TRBJ1-1, with D possibly being TRBD1 (5 bases). V lost 6 bases and J 7 bases, leaving 15 bases between the germline ends. This CDR3 contains 13 residues. Per the germline V gene, CDR1 is SNHLY and CDR2 is FYNNEI. The CDR3 sequence: CASRTGAISEAFF. DNA of the CDR3: TGTGCCAGCAGGACTGGGGCGATTAGTGAAGCTTTCTTT.

The V call is TRBV10-1, the J call TRBJ1-2, with a tentative D call TRBD1 (6 bases). V was pared by 4 bases and J by 5 bases, with 11 bases between. The V gene's germline CDR1 is WNHNN and CDR2 SYGVQD (reference sequence). The CDR3 is made up of 13 amino acids. The CDR3 nucleotides read TGCGCCAGCAGTGGGACAGTTGGATATGGCTACACCTTC. Residues: CASSGTVGYGYTF.

V gene TRBV4-2 combines with J gene TRBJ2-3, with TRBD2 identical over 10 bases. V lost 0 bases and J lost 5; bases outside the gene matches: 5. Germline CDR1 is LGHNA and CDR2 is YNFKEQ. The CDR3 extends over 16 amino acids. The CDR3 sequence: CASSQESSGSIDTQYF. CDR3 sequence (DNA): TGTGCCAGCAGCCAAGAGTCTAGCGGGAGTATAGATACGCAGTATTTT.

This clone was observed a handful of times. The gene calls are TRBV3-1 (or the pseudogene TRBV3-2) and TRBJ2-4; TRBD2 aligns across 7 bases. V dropped 1 base and J dropped 4; count of bases not matched to a gene: 10. The CDR3 covers 17 residues. The germline V gene has CDR1 LGHDT and CDR2 YNNKEL (reference sequence). CDR3 DNA: TGTGCCAGCAGCCAAGCTCCCCAACAGCGGGGTAAAAACATTCAGTACTTC. Its translation: CASSQAPQQRGKNIQYF.

The chain links TRBV5-1 to TRBJ2-1; D gene ambiguous. The germline V gene has CDR1 SGHRS and CDR2 YFSETQ. V was trimmed by 2 bases and J by 5 bases, leaving 2 bases between them. The CDR3 runs to 11 residues. This chain's CDR3 is CASSFDNEQFF. The CDR3 nucleotides are TGCGCCAGCAGCTTCGACAATGAGCAGTTCTTC.

The chain couples TRBV19 to TRBJ1-2; 8 nucleotides line up with TRBD1. The CDR3 consists of 14 residues. Trimming took 7 bases from V and 0 from J; bases not matched to a gene: 4. Looked up from germline, CDR1 is LNHDA and CDR2 is SQIVND (reference sequence). CDR3 nucleotides: TGTGCCAGTACCCCGACAGGGGCTAACTATGGCTACACCTTC. Protein product: CASTPTGANYGYTF.

V is TRBV5-1 and J is TRBJ2-7, with 7 nucleotides matching TRBD1. V lost 2 bases and J lost 12; bases outside the gene matches: 8. Germline CDR1 SGHRS, CDR2 YFSETQ. CDR3 length: 12 amino acids. DNA of the CDR3: TGCGCCAGCAGCTTAGAGGGGGCAGGGACGTACTTC. Translating gives CASSLEGAGTYF.

The rearrangement joins TRBV10-3 to TRBJ2-7; 8 positions match TRBD1. After removal of 3 bases from V and 5 bases from J, the junction contained 3 bases not matched to a gene. This CDR3 region has 13 residues. The V gene's germline CDR1 is ENHRY and CDR2 SYGVKD. CDR3 in DNA: TGTGCCATCAGTGAACAGGGGGACAACGAGCAGTACTTC. This encodes CAISEQGDNEQYF.

The V gene is TRBV2, the J gene TRBJ1-4; D perhaps matches TRBD1 (6 bases). The CDR3 is made up of 12 amino acids. V lost 5 bases and J 8 bases, leaving 9 bases between the germline ends. Looked up from germline, CDR1 is SNHLY and CDR2 is FYNNEI. CDR3 sequence (DNA): TGTGCCAGCAGTCAAGACAGGGAAAAACTGTTTTTT. Its protein is CASSQDREKLFF.

The chain is built from TRBV6-5 and TRBJ1-2, with D possibly matching TRBD1 (5 bases). There are 15 residues in the CDR3. Per germline, CDR1 MNHEY and CDR2 SVGAGI. V shed 7 bases and J shed 0 bases, with 15 bases lying between them. CDR3 sequence reads: CASTYLSGANYGYTF. The CDR3 nucleotides read TGTGCCAGCACCTACTTGTCGGGGGCTAACTATGGCTACACCTTC.

By share, this clone counts as medium-sized (0.01 to 0.1%). The chain couples TRBV5-6 to TRBJ2-2; TRBD1 matches 9 bases. Germline-derived CDR1 and CDR2 are SGHDT and YYEEEE. The CDR3 is 16 residues long. V shed 5 bases, J shed 5 bases, and the junction held 10 bases outside the gene matches. This CDR3 is CASSPPGQGATGELFF. DNA for the CDR3: TGTGCCAGCAGTCCTCCGGGACAGGGCGCTACCGGGGAGCTGTTTTTT.

This clone appeared a few times. The V call is TRBV11-1, the J call TRBJ2-7; 11 positions agree with TRBD2. Germline V lookup: CDR1 SGHAT, CDR2 FQDESV (reference sequence). The CDR3 runs to 16 residues. V was pared by 2 bases and J by 3 bases, with 6 bases of the junction left unmatched. The CDR3: CASSLIAGGDFYEQYF. DNA of the CDR3: TGTGCCAGCAGCTTAATAGCGGGAGGGGACTTCTACGAGCAGTACTTC.

The chain couples TRBV2 to TRBJ1-1, with D perhaps matching TRBD1 (6 bases). This CDR3 comprises 13 residues. Germline V gene lookup returns CDR1 SNHLY and CDR2 FYNNEI. The ends were cut back, 4 bases at V and 6 bases at J, with 12 bases in the middle. DNA of the CDR3: TGTGCCAGCAGTGGTCAACAGGGCTCTGAAGCTTTCTTT. Protein product: CASSGQQGSEAFF.

This chain uses TRBV9 with TRBJ1-1, with D perhaps matching TRBD1 (6 bases). Germline assignment: CDR1 SGDLS and CDR2 YYNGEE. The CDR3 covers 12 residues. V was pared by 0 bases and J by 8 bases, with 8 bases between. CDR3 in DNA: TGTGCCAGCAGCGTAGGTACAGGGGAAGCTTTCTTT. Translating it yields CASSVGTGEAFF.

The chain combines TRBV4-1 with TRBJ1-4, with D tentatively TRBD1 (6 bases). The CDR3 has 15 amino acids. V was cut by 4 bases and J by 0 bases, with 9 bases left in between. Germline lookup yields CDR1 MGHRA and CDR2 YSYEKL. This chain's CDR3 is CASSRPGATNEKLFF. The CDR3 coding sequence is TGCGCCAGCAGCCGACCAGGGGCAACTAATGAAAAACTGTTTTTT.

The V and J genes are TRBV27 and TRBJ2-7; D is perhaps TRBD1 (5 bases). This CDR3 comprises 14 residues. Trimming took off 5 bases at V and 0 bases at J, with 11 bases between the two ends. Germline assignment: CDR1 MNHEY and CDR2 SMNVEV (reference sequence). The CDR3 bases are TGTGCCAGCAGTCCTCGACAGACCTCCTACGAGCAGTACTTC. This codes for CASSPRQTSYEQYF.

This sequence joins TRBV19 and TRBJ1-1; a possible D gene is TRBD1 (6 bases). The CDR3 contains 15 residues. Germline V CDR1 and CDR2: LNHDA, SQIVND (reference sequence). The V gene lost 3 bases and the J gene lost 4 bases, with 15 bases spanning the gap. The CDR3 nucleotides are TGTGCCAGTAGTATGTTAAGGCGAGGGGGCACTGAAGCTTTCTTT. As protein: CASSMLRRGGTEAFF.